This passage covers 13 T cell receptor beta chains from one sample sequenced in a study of Graves' ophthalmopathy and Graves' hyperthyroidism. RNA transcripts served as template for amplifying TCR beta CDR3 sequences. HTBI primers were used in a first-round RT-PCR, which preceded a second-round multiplex PCR. TCRdb redid the calling of the multiplex PCR reads with MiXCR, one entry per CDR3 protein. Of 680,000 or so distinct CDR3 sequences in the sample, approximately 22% were seen once. The sequenced material came from peripheral blood. These receptors came from a woman younger than 35 with stable Graves' hyperthyroidism. Some clones in this sample may be carry-over from other donors' samples.

The chain joins TRBV6-1 to TRBJ1-5, with a weak D call TRBD1 (5 bases). The germline gives CDR1 MNHNS, CDR2 SASEGT. The CDR3 loop spans 15 amino acids. With 6 bases removed from V and 2 bases from J, the gap between germline ends came to 14 bases. The CDR3 protein is CASSVLTARNQPQHF. In DNA form, the CDR3 reads TGTGCCAGCAGCGTGTTGACAGCCCGCAATCAGCCCCAGCATTTT.

This clonotype was observed a few times. This chain joins TRBV5-1 and TRBJ1-1; perhaps TRBD1 as D (6 bases). Trimming stripped 3 bases from V and 0 bases from J, with 12 bases between. CDR1 is SGHRS, CDR2 YFSETQ, per germline. The CDR3 consists of 15 residues. The CDR3: CASSSTGTLNTEAFF. In DNA form, the CDR3 reads TGCGCCAGCAGCTCTACCGGGACACTGAACACTGAAGCTTTCTTT.

This clonotype turned up a few times. The CDR3 loop is CASRGLDRETQYF. In DNA form, the CDR3 reads TGTGCCAGCAGGGGACTAGATAGAGAGACCCAGTACTTC. V usage is TRBV11-2 and J usage is TRBJ2-5; 8 bases are shared with TRBD2. The J segment lost 4 bases and the V segment lost 6 bases, leaving 4 bases of the junction unmatched. The germline CDR1 and CDR2 sequences are SGHAT and FQNNGV. The length of the CDR3 is 13 residues.

This clonotype was detected ten times or more. The rearrangement links TRBV12-3 or TRBV12-4 to TRBJ1-1; a weak D match, TRBD1 (5 bases). V was shortened by 3 bases and J by 8 bases, with 25 bases between the two germline ends. The CDR3 is made up of 17 amino acids. DNA for the CDR3: TGTGCCAGCAGTTTTAGGTCTGTCGAACGGACACTGAAGGAAGCTTTCTTT. Translating it yields CASSFRSVERTLKEAFF.

This chain's CDR3 is CAWSLQGYEQYF. CDR3 sequence (DNA): TGTGCCTGGAGCCTACAGGGATACGAGCAGTACTTC. The chain recombines TRBV30 with TRBJ2-7; D possibly corresponds to TRBD1 (6 bases). Trimming removed 3 bases from V and 4 bases from J, with 10 bases in between. The CDR3 has 12 residues. From germline, CDR1 is GTSNPN and CDR2 SVGIG (reference sequence).

This clonotype has at least ten counts. The chain uses TRBV5-1 and TRBJ1-1; D unclear. Trimming took off 4 bases at V and 1 base at J, with 23 bases between the two ends. CDR1 and CDR2 (germline): SGHRS, YFSETQ. This CDR3 has 18 amino acids. This chain's CDR3 is CASSPGMDLLKKNTEAFF. CDR3 in DNA: TGCGCCAGCAGCCCGGGGATGGATCTCCTAAAAAAGAACACTGAAGCTTTCTTT.

This clonotype was recorded a few times. The genes are TRBV4-1 and TRBJ1-5; maybe TRBD1 (6 bases). The V and J ends lost 1 base and 7 bases respectively, with 20 bases between them. This CDR3 is 17 amino acids long. CDR1 and CDR2 (germline): MGHRA, YSYEKL. The CDR3 bases are TGCGCCAGCAGCCAAGGCCAGGGGCAGTTCCAGCGGCAGCCCCAGCATTTT. Residues: CASSQGQGQFQRQPQHF.

The chain couples TRBV28 to TRBJ1-2; 8 bases line up with TRBD1. This CDR3 has 15 residues. The germline gives CDR1 MDHEN, CDR2 SYDVKM. V was clipped by 1 base and J by 8 bases; unmatched bases: 9. Written as DNA, the CDR3 is TGTGCCAGCAGTTTATCGGGCAGGGGGCATCGAGGCTACACCTTC. It translates to CASSLSGRGHRGYTF.

The chain carries TRBV12-3 or TRBV12-4 and TRBJ1-2; TRBD1 matches at 9 bases. This CDR3 region has 16 residues. J gave up 8 bases and V 5 bases, and 15 bases lay outside the gene matches. The chain's CDR3 is CASSRNYPGTGNGYTF. The CDR3 DNA follows: TGTGCCAGCAGTCGAAACTATCCCGGGACAGGGAACGGCTACACCTTC.

This clonotype was seen ten or more times. V and J are TRBV12-3 or TRBV12-4 and TRBJ1-5; 7 bases are shared with TRBD1. The CDR3 is made up of 16 amino acids. V lost 7 bases and J lost 2; bases outside the gene matches: 11. CDR3 DNA: TGTGCCAGCACTCTGGACAGGCTATTGGGCAATCAGCCCCAGCATTTT. Its protein is CASTLDRLLGNQPQHF.

This clonotype was counted a few times. The rearrangement joins TRBV7-3 to TRBJ2-2; maybe TRBD2 (6 bases). The germline V gene has CDR1 SGHTA and CDR2 FQGTGA. Trimming removed 1 base at V and 7 bases at J, with 13 bases between. CDR3 length equals 15 residues. This CDR3 is CASSLMAGIDGELFF. In DNA form, the CDR3 reads TGTGCCAGCAGCTTAATGGCGGGAATTGACGGGGAGCTGTTTTTT.

CDR3 residues: CASSFVLAGANVLTF. CDR3 sequence (DNA): TGTGCCAGCAGCTTCGTTTTGGCTGGGGCCAACGTCCTGACTTTC. The chain couples TRBV7-9 to TRBJ2-6, with D unclear. The length of the CDR3 is 15 residues. The ends were cut back, 3 bases at V and 2 bases at J, with 8 bases in the middle. Germline loops: CDR1 SEHNR, CDR2 FQNEAQ (reference sequence).

There are many counts of this clonotype. This chain connects TRBV19 to TRBJ1-6; D is uncertain. CDR1 is LNHDA, CDR2 SQIVND, per germline (reference sequence). The CDR3 is 14 residues long. Trimming cost V 5 bases and J 7 bases, with 12 bases left between them. CDR3 sequence (DNA): TGTGCCAGTAGTGTTCCGGGCCGCAATTCACCCCTCCACTTT. Its translation is CASSVPGRNSPLHF.